This T cell receptor beta chain was observed in a study of identical twins. CDR3 size: 13 residues. CDR1 and CDR2 from the germline V gene are DFQATT and SNEGSKA (reference sequence). Trimming shortened V by 0 bases and J by 9 bases, and 12 bases separated the two germline ends. Unique molecular identifiers were present on cDNA, and template switching added a universal primer site. TCRdb reanalysed the 5' RACE reads using MiXCR and keeps one entry per CDR3 protein. The table lists 240,000 or so distinct CDR3 sequences, 8% to 11% of them singletons, with less than 12% in the top ten. Overall study findings and caveats: Within cord blood, abundant beta clonotypes carried fewer insertions, but memory repertoires showed no such trend. Monozygotic twin pairs showed more out-of-frame TCR alpha sharing than models estimated.

Healthy Caucasians provided all donations. Comment on this clonotype: The antigen remains undetermined.

This TCR came from a man in his forties or fifties in good health. This chain uses TRBV20-1 with TRBJ1-5; D is unresolved. Input material: memory T cells sorted from blood. The DNA of the CDR3 is TGCAGTGCTAGAGATGGGCCGCTGCGGCCCCAGCATTTT. This codes for CSARDGPLRPQHF.